The next 17 T cell receptor beta chains were all read from a single sample in a study of blood T cells in healthy people across ages. Then a second PCR, running about 6 to 12 cycles, was carried out with a sample-barcoded 5' primer and a J-beta primer mix. Each CDR3 protein is one row after TCRdb ran MiXCR on the 5' RACE reads. The repertoire holds about 1.8 million distinct CDR3 sequences, with about 50% as singletons. Sequenced material: blood. These receptor sequences come from a woman aged 40-49 years in good health.

The rearrangement joins TRBV7-2 to TRBJ2-5; tentatively, D is TRBD1 (5 bases). The ends were cut back, 8 bases at V and 2 bases at J, with 18 bases in the middle. The CDR3 has 15 amino acids. Germline-derived CDR1 and CDR2 are SGHTA and FQGNSA. The CDR3 loop is CASGGLSTAQETQYF. The CDR3 DNA is TGTGCCAGCGGCGGTTTATCGACAGCACAAGAGACCCAGTACTTC.

The chain combines TRBV7-2 with TRBJ2-5; perhaps D is TRBD1 or TRBD2 (5 bases each). The V end lost 10 bases, the J end lost 2 bases, and 14 bases lay between the germline ends. Germline CDR1 and CDR2: SGHTA and FQGNSA. The CDR3 runs to 13 residues. The CDR3 bases are TGTGCCACAAAATGGGGGAAACAAGAGACCCAGTACTTC. The encoded protein is CATKWGKQETQYF.

The V call is TRBV28, the J call TRBJ1-2; 9 nucleotides align to TRBD1. CDR1 is MDHEN and CDR2 is SYDVKM in the germline V gene. The CDR3 loop spans 14 amino acids. The trim removed 4 bases at V and 8 bases at J, leaving 8 bases unmatched. The CDR3 DNA sequence: TGTGCCAGCAGTTCCGCCACAGGGGGCCGAGGCTACACCTTC. Protein sequence: CASSSATGGRGYTF.

V is TRBV20-1 and J is TRBJ2-2; 9 bases are a match to TRBD2. V lost 0 bases and J lost 1; bases outside the gene matches: 9. Germline-derived CDR1 and CDR2 are DFQATT and SNEGSKA (reference sequence). This CDR3 region has 18 residues. Written as DNA, the CDR3 is TGCAGTGCTAGAGACCTCATGCTTAGCGGGGGGAACACCGGGGAGCTGTTTTTT. This codes for CSARDLMLSGGNTGELFF.

The chain is built from TRBV4-1 and TRBJ2-1; D gene unclear. This CDR3 has 13 amino acids. Germline V gene data show CDR1 as MGHRA and CDR2 as YSYEKL. Trimming cost V 3 bases and J 4 bases, with 7 bases left between them. CDR3 residues: CASSQLPYNEQFF. The CDR3 DNA sequence: TGCGCCAGCAGCCAGCTCCCTTACAATGAGCAGTTCTTC.

This clonotype was seen more than once but under ten times. This rearrangement joins TRBV7-6 to TRBJ2-1, with D possibly being TRBD1 or TRBD2 (6 bases each). Per the germline V gene, CDR1 is SGHVS and CDR2 is FNYEAQ. CDR3 length: 20 residues. V lost 5 bases and J 0 bases, leaving 26 bases between the germline ends. The CDR3 sequence is CASSRSRGTVGGHSYNEQFF. CDR3 in DNA: TGTGCCAGCAGCCGATCTAGGGGCACGGTCGGGGGACACTCCTACAATGAGCAGTTCTTC.

The V call is TRBV12-3 or TRBV12-4, the J call TRBJ2-1; D is uncertain. The CDR3 runs 11 residues. Trimming removed 6 bases at V and 7 bases at J, with 7 bases between. DNA of the CDR3: TGTGCCAGCAGCCATTGGAATGAGCAGTTCTTC. Encoded protein: CASSHWNEQFF.

This sequence joins TRBV18 and TRBJ2-1; D is ambiguous. CDR3 length: 13 residues. V was shortened by 5 bases and J by 9 bases, with 14 bases between the two germline ends. Per germline, CDR1 KGHSH and CDR2 LQKENI. In DNA form, the CDR3 reads TGTGCCAGCTCAAGGGTCCAACTGGGTGAGCAGTTCTTC. This encodes CASSRVQLGEQFF.

The chain employs TRBV4-3 and TRBJ1-4; D uncertain. CDR3 length: 16 amino acids. The V gene lost 0 bases and the J gene lost 5 bases, with 13 bases spanning the gap. The germline V gene has CDR1 LGHNA and CDR2 YSLEER. CDR3 sequence: CASSQDRAGSNEKLFF. Written as DNA, the CDR3 is TGCGCCAGCAGCCAAGATCGAGCAGGCTCCAATGAAAAACTGTTTTTT.

The V gene is TRBV5-1, the J gene TRBJ2-1; no definite D call. The V gene's germline CDR1 is SGHRS and CDR2 YFSETQ. Trimming took off 5 bases at V and 9 bases at J, with 15 bases between the two ends. The CDR3 is made up of 13 amino acids. DNA for the CDR3: TGCGCCAGCAGGAAGCCCGGTGGTAGTGAGCAGTTCTTC. Protein product: CASRKPGGSEQFF.

This clonotype was recorded once. The J gene is TRBJ1-1, the V gene TRBV3-1; tentative D call: TRBD1 (6 bases). Germline V lookup: CDR1 LGHDT, CDR2 YNNKEL (reference sequence). Trimming removed 3 bases at V and 4 bases at J, with 12 bases between. The CDR3 consists of 14 residues. CDR3: CASSHGGGGTEAFF. The CDR3 DNA follows: TGTGCCAGCAGCCACGGGGGCGGCGGCACTGAAGCTTTCTTT.

This chain connects TRBV4-1 to TRBJ2-1; weak D call: TRBD2 (6 bases). With 7 bases removed from V and 2 bases from J, the gap between germline ends came to 15 bases. The germline V gene has CDR1 MGHRA and CDR2 YSYEKL. This CDR3 contains 15 residues. Written as DNA, the CDR3 is TGCGCCAGCAACCTCGGGCGGGGAGCCTACAATGAGCAGTTCTTC. Translating it yields CASNLGRGAYNEQFF.

This clonotype was counted once. The chain recombines TRBV6-5 with TRBJ1-1; 11 nucleotides match TRBD1. This CDR3 spans 16 amino acids. V dropped 5 bases and J dropped 1; count of bases not matched to a gene: 6. Germline values: CDR1 MNHEY, CDR2 SVGAGI. In DNA form, the CDR3 reads TGTGCCAGCAGTACCTTGGACAGGGGGCAGAACACTGAAGCTTTCTTT. Its protein is CASSTLDRGQNTEAFF.

Of note for this clonotype: A read error is possible here, since a much larger clone lies one base away. The chain employs TRBV20-1 and TRBJ2-4; D not resolved. With the DNA end fitting TRBJ2-7 better, the J assignment may be wrong. This CDR3 spans 12 amino acids. The V gene's germline CDR1 is DFQATT and CDR2 SNEGSKA (reference sequence). Here the CDR3 reads CSASNYPYEQYF. CDR3 bases: TGCAGTGCTAGTAACTACCCCTACGAGCAGTACTTC.

The chain links TRBV2 to TRBJ2-7; 7 nucleotides align to TRBD1. J lost 0 bases, V lost 2 bases, and 4 bases had no gene match. The CDR3 runs 15 residues. Germline CDR1 SNHLY, CDR2 FYNNEI. As DNA, the CDR3 is TGTGCCAGCAGTGAAAGGGGACAGAACTCCTACGAGCAGTACTTC. Translated: CASSERGQNSYEQYF.

This clonotype was observed a handful of times. This chain uses TRBV5-1 with TRBJ2-6; a possible D gene is TRBD2 (5 bases). Trimming shortened V by 0 bases and J by 2 bases, and 15 bases separated the two germline ends. The CDR3 has 18 amino acids. Germline lookup yields CDR1 SGHRS and CDR2 YFSETQ. The chain's CDR3 is CASSLAGRAGTGANVLTF. As DNA, the CDR3 is TGCGCCAGCAGCTTGGCTGGTAGGGCGGGCACTGGGGCCAACGTCCTGACTTTC.

In this sample, this clonotype turned up many times. CDR3 bases: TGTGCCAGCAGCCAAGGAAATCACGACCGAGGGGAGACCCAGTACTTC. This codes for CASSQGNHDRGETQYF. This chain connects TRBV3-1 to TRBJ2-5; weak D call: TRBD2 (5 bases). CDR1 is LGHDT, CDR2 YNNKEL, per germline (reference sequence). V lost 1 base and J 5 bases, leaving 17 bases between the germline ends. CDR3 length equals 16 residues.